Below, 25 T cell receptor beta chains from the same sample are listed, as sequenced in a study of blood T cell repertoires in COVID-19. Method: immunoSEQ multiplex PCR; TCRdb's copy keeps in-frame clones and lacks some. The data contain about 94,000 clones, 80% to 90% of them seen just once; the ten biggest clones take up approximately 7%. The sample comprised peripheral blood. All receptors come from a human donor with acute or convalescent COVID-19. The donor label of this sample is uncertain.

The V call is TRBV18, the J call TRBJ2-3, with TRBD2 matching 11 bases. There are 16 residues in the CDR3. In germline, CDR1 is KGHSH, CDR2 LQKENI. The ends lost 0 bases at V and 3 bases at J; junction bases unmatched: 2. The CDR3 DNA reads as TGTGCCAGCTCACCACCGGCTAGCGGGGGGACAGATACGCAGTATTTT. Its protein product is CASSPPASGGTDTQYF.

The chain joins TRBV5-1 to TRBJ1-1, with D possibly TRBD1 on 6 matching bases. The germline V and J ends were trimmed by 1 base and 1 base, with 8 bases remaining between them. This CDR3 region has 14 residues. Germline V gives CDR1 SGHRS, CDR2 YFSETQ. The CDR3 DNA reads TGCGCCAGCAGCTTGAGGGGACAGAACACTGAAGCTTTCTTT. This sequence encodes CASSLRGQNTEAFF.

The V and J genes are TRBV14 and TRBJ1-3, with 8 bases lining up with TRBD1. This CDR3 is 18 amino acids long. Germline V CDR1 and CDR2: SGHDN, FVKESK. The J segment lost 2 bases and the V segment lost 0 bases, leaving 9 bases of the junction unmatched. CDR3 sequence (DNA): TGTGCCAGCAGCCAAGATCTAGCTCGGACAGGGACTGGAAACACCATATATTTT. Amino acid sequence: CASSQDLARTGTGNTIYF.

This clone was counted between two and nine times. The J gene is TRBJ1-1, the V gene TRBV19; possible D gene TRBD1, 6 bases. The CDR3 contains 13 residues. CDR1 is LNHDA and CDR2 is SQIVND in the germline V gene (reference sequence). V lost 7 bases to trimming and J lost 1 base, with 10 bases between them. This chain's CDR3 is CASTQGQNTEAFF. The DNA of the CDR3 is TGTGCCAGTACCCAGGGGCAGAACACTGAAGCTTTCTTT.

The chain uses TRBV4-3 and TRBJ1-3; D ambiguous. The CDR3 totals 17 residues. The germline CDR1 and CDR2 sequences are LGHNA and YSLEER. Deletions cut 3 bases from V and 7 bases from J, with 22 bases between. The CDR3, as DNA: TGCGCCAGCAGCCAGACCTTTTACAGTACCCTTGAGAACACCATATATTTT. The encoded protein is CASSQTFYSTLENTIYF.

The chain carries TRBV7-3 and TRBJ2-5; tentatively, D is TRBD1 (5 bases). With 3 bases removed from V and 4 bases from J, the gap between germline ends came to 9 bases. The CDR3 extends over 13 amino acids. Looked up from germline, CDR1 is SGHTA and CDR2 is FQGTGA. CDR3: CASSFARGETQYF. Written as DNA, the CDR3 is TGTGCCAGCAGCTTCGCTAGGGGAGAGACCCAGTACTTC.

This chain connects TRBV28 to TRBJ2-7, with D tentatively TRBD2 (5 bases). The length of the CDR3 is 15 residues. The germline CDR1 and CDR2 sequences are MDHEN and SYDVKM. Trimming took 8 bases from V and 5 from J, leaving 22 bases between them. The CDR3 DNA reads as TGTGCCAGCGGTAGCTCGCCTCGGGGTTTCCACGAGCAGTACTTC. Translated, it gives CASGSSPRGFHEQYF.

J is TRBJ1-5 and V is TRBV28; possibly TRBD1 for D (6 bases). The CDR3 loop spans 16 amino acids. Looked up from germline, CDR1 is MDHEN and CDR2 is SYDVKM. Between the trimmed V and J ends, which lost 2 bases and 2 bases, there was a span of 13 bases. The CDR3 DNA sequence: TGTGCCAGCAGTTTACGTCAGGGGATCGGCAATCAGCCCCAGCATTTT. Its protein product is CASSLRQGIGNQPQHF.

V gene TRBV7-6 combines with J gene TRBJ1-1; no clear D. Germline loops: CDR1 SGHVS, CDR2 FNYEAQ. The CDR3 is made up of 14 amino acids. Trimming shortened V by 5 bases and J by 1 base, and 11 bases separated the two germline ends. The CDR3 reads CASSARGGNTEAFF. CDR3 nucleotides: TGTGCCAGCAGCGCGCGAGGAGGGAACACTGAAGCTTTCTTT. Supplemented by reference TRBV7-6 and TRBJ1-1, the full variable domain reads GAGVSQSPRYKVTKRGQDVALRCDPISGHVSLYWYRQALGQGPEFLTYFNYEAQQDKSGLPNDRFSAERPEGSISTLTIQRTEQRDSAMYRCASSARGGNTEAFFGQGTRLTVV.

The chain combines TRBV30 with TRBJ2-1; 10 nucleotides align to TRBD2. Unmatched junction bases numbered 11, after V lost 8 bases and J lost 7 bases. CDR3 length: 14 residues. Germline V CDR1 and CDR2: GTSNPN, SVGIG (reference sequence). This CDR3 reads CALESGGAWNEQFF. In DNA, the CDR3 is TGTGCCCTTGAAAGCGGGGGGGCGTGGAATGAGCAGTTCTTC.

In this sample, this clone turned up a few times. This chain joins TRBV18 and TRBJ2-5, with a weak D call TRBD1 (5 bases). This CDR3 region has 15 residues. Per the germline V gene, CDR1 is KGHSH and CDR2 is LQKENI. V dropped 0 bases and J dropped 0 bases, with 8 bases sitting between them. CDR3 sequence: CASSPPTANQETQYF. The CDR3, as DNA: TGTGCCAGCTCACCACCGACAGCCAACCAAGAGACCCAGTACTTC.

The chain has TRBV4-1 and TRBJ2-1; 14 bases fit TRBD2. V lost 4 bases to trimming and J lost 6 bases; unmatched junction nucleotides: 8. The germline V gene has CDR1 MGHRA and CDR2 YSYEKL. The CDR3 runs to 17 residues. The CDR3 spells CASSLGLAGGLGNEQFF. For the CDR3, the DNA is TGCGCCAGCAGCCTCGGACTAGCGGGGGGCCTCGGCAATGAGCAGTTCTTC.

V gene TRBV6-2 or TRBV6-3 combines with J gene TRBJ2-1; 11 positions match TRBD2. Trimming took 0 bases from V and 8 from J; bases not matched to a gene: 6. This CDR3 has 16 amino acids. The germline V gene has CDR1 MNHEY and CDR2 SVGEGT. CDR3 in DNA: TGTGCCAGCAGTTACTCCGGGACTAGCGGCCGCGATGAGCAGTTCTTC. As protein: CASSYSGTSGRDEQFF.

V gene TRBV25-1 combines with J gene TRBJ2-5, with 12 bases identical to TRBD1. V shed 5 bases and J 3 bases; nucleotides not matched to a gene: 7. The CDR3 has 16 amino acids. The germline gives CDR1 MGHDK, CDR2 SYGVNS. This CDR3 reads CASSRGQGAWKETQYF. Here the CDR3 DNA reads TGTGCCAGCAGTCGGGGACAGGGGGCTTGGAAAGAGACCCAGTACTTC.

The rearrangement uses TRBV14 and TRBJ1-3; 7 bases align to TRBD1. The trim removed 4 bases at V and 4 bases at J, leaving 4 bases unmatched. The CDR3 has 14 amino acids. Germline V gives CDR1 SGHDN, CDR2 FVKESK. The CDR3 bases are TGTGCCAGCAGCCCGGGGACAGCCGGAAACACCATATATTTT. The encoded protein is CASSPGTAGNTIYF. The full variable domain, rest sourced from reference TRBV14 and TRBJ1-3, is EAGVTQFPSHSVIEKGQTVTLRCDPISGHDNLYWYRRVMGKEIKFLLHFVKESKQDESGMPNNRFLAERTGGTYSTLKVQPAELEDSGVYFCASSPGTAGNTIYFGEGSWLTVV.

The J gene is TRBJ1-1, the V gene TRBV27; the D gene is possibly TRBD1 (6 bases). Germline loops: CDR1 MNHEY, CDR2 SMNVEV (reference sequence). The V end lost 5 bases, the J end lost 0 bases, and 10 bases lay between the germline ends. The CDR3 loop spans 14 amino acids. The CDR3 here is CASSQQGMNTEAFF. The CDR3 DNA reads as TGTGCCAGCAGTCAACAGGGCATGAACACTGAAGCTTTCTTT.

The J gene is TRBJ2-3, the V gene TRBV5-4, with TRBD2 matching 10 bases. The CDR3 is 16 amino acids. J gave up 2 bases and V 2 bases, and 5 bases lay outside the gene matches. The germline gives CDR1 SGHNT, CDR2 YYREEE (reference sequence). CDR3 in DNA: TGTGCCAGCAGCTTCCGACTAGCGGGTTCCACAGATACGCAGTATTTT. This codes for CASSFRLAGSTDTQYF.

The chain carries TRBV14 and TRBJ2-4, with D uncertain. This CDR3 is built from 12 residues. Trimming removed 1 base from V and 6 bases from J, with 4 bases in between. The germline CDR1 and CDR2 sequences are SGHDN and FVKESK. DNA of the CDR3: TGTGCCAGCAGCCAAGCCCGAAACATTCAGTACTTC. This encodes CASSQARNIQYF.

The J gene is TRBJ2-7, the V gene TRBV6-1; 9 nucleotides agree with TRBD2. Trimming took 3 bases from V and 2 from J; bases not matched to a gene: 8. CDR1 MNHNS and CDR2 SASEGT come from the germline V gene. CDR3 length: 16 residues. The CDR3 DNA is TGTGCCAGCAGTGACAATTTGCGGGGGGGACCCTACGAGCAGTACTTC. Amino acids: CASSDNLRGGPYEQYF.

The rearrangement uses TRBV20-1 and TRBJ2-1, with 9 bases identical to TRBD1. J gave up 4 bases and V 3 bases, and 7 bases lay outside the gene matches. Germline V gene data show CDR1 as DFQATT and CDR2 as SNEGSKA (reference sequence). The CDR3 covers 15 residues. Here the CDR3 DNA reads TGCAGTGCTAGTCTGGACAGGGGACAATACAATGAGCAGTTCTTC. Translating gives CSASLDRGQYNEQFF.

This clone was detected a few times. This CDR3 reads CASSAWRVGQPQHF. CDR3 bases: TGTGCCAGCAGTGCCTGGAGGGTTGGTCAGCCCCAGCATTTT. V is TRBV27 and J is TRBJ1-5, with D hard to call. CDR3 length: 14 amino acids. V gave up 5 bases and J gave up 6 bases, with 14 bases separating them. Germline V gives CDR1 MNHEY, CDR2 SMNVEV (reference sequence).

The V call is TRBV12-3 or TRBV12-4, the J call TRBJ1-5; D remains ambiguous. Trimming took 3 bases from V and 7 from J, leaving 10 bases between them. CDR3 length: 13 residues. CDR3 residues: CASSFQQWQPQHF. Here the CDR3 DNA reads TGTGCCAGCAGTTTCCAACAGTGGCAGCCCCAGCATTTT.

The chain combines TRBV6-2 or TRBV6-3 with TRBJ2-5, with 7 nucleotides matching TRBD1. CDR3 length equals 15 residues. V lost 2 bases to trimming and J lost 2 bases; unmatched junction nucleotides: 5. CDR1 is MNHEY and CDR2 is SVGEGT in the germline V gene. The CDR3 DNA reads TGTGCCAGCAGTTACACCTGGGACAGTCAAGAGACCCAGTACTTC. This encodes CASSYTWDSQETQYF.

The genes are TRBV7-3 and TRBJ1-1; a weak D match, TRBD1 (5 bases). The germline V gene encodes CDR1 SGHTA and CDR2 FQGTGA. This CDR3 contains 13 residues. V lost 1 base, J lost 6 bases, and 9 bases lay in between. CDR3 sequence: CASSLKQASEAFF. The CDR3 DNA follows: TGTGCCAGCAGCTTAAAACAGGCATCTGAAGCTTTCTTT.

The rearrangement joins TRBV10-3 to TRBJ1-2; TRBD1 matches at 8 bases. With V trimmed by 3 bases and J by 3 bases, 12 bases remained unmatched. Germline CDR1 ENHRY, CDR2 SYGVKD. This CDR3 is built from 17 residues. The CDR3: CAISDSPGQGLDYGYTF. The CDR3 DNA is TGTGCCATCAGTGATTCCCCAGGACAGGGTCTTGACTATGGCTACACCTTC.